This TCR beta chain was recorded in a study of blood T cell repertoires in COVID-19. As to this clone: The sample holds other DNA sequences that translate to the same CDR3.

Data came from immunoSEQ multiplex PCR; TCRdb stores just in-frame clones and leaves some out. Here the sample spans some 190,000 clones, 75% to 80% being singletons. V was cut by 3 bases and J by 4 bases, with 9 bases left in between. Germline-derived CDR1 and CDR2 are LGHNA and YSLEER. CDR3 length equals 13 residues. The TCR comes from a woman between 45 and 60 years old with active or convalescent COVID-19. The sequencing sample was made of peripheral blood. This rearrangement joins TRBV4-3 to TRBJ2-5; no clear D gene. The DNA for the CDR3 is TGCGCCAGCAGCCAGGAGCTCCGAGAGACCCAGTACTTC. Translated: CASSQELRETQYF.